Reported below is one TCR beta chain. The sample comes from a study of radiotherapy plus CTLA-4 blockade in lung cancer. At the level of the study: In approximately 17% of patients, objective responses were seen; approximately 34% had disease control.

Sequencing used immunoSEQ multiplex PCR; TCRdb keeps in-frame clones, though not all of them. Of roughly 78,000 clones in the sample, around four fifths were seen once. Germline CDR1 LNHDA, CDR2 SQIVND (reference sequence). V lost 6 bases and J 0 bases, leaving 8 bases between the germline ends. The CDR3 spans 13 residues. The chain couples TRBV19 to TRBJ1-1; D is ambiguous. This sequence originates from a human donor with non-small cell lung cancer who had a complete response to radiotherapy plus ipilimumab. The source material was peripheral blood, sampled from a patient treated with radiotherapy plus ipilimumab. This CDR3 reads CASSGSLNTEAFF. CDR3 nucleotide sequence: TGTGCCAGTAGCGGGAGTCTGAACACTGAAGCTTTCTTT.